Shown below are 29 T cell receptor beta chains from a single sample sequenced in a study of blood T cell repertoires in COVID-19. Sequencing used immunoSEQ multiplex PCR; TCRdb keeps in-frame clones, though not all of them. Here the sample spans approximately 260,000 clones, about 90% being singletons. Sequencing input: PBMCs or T cells enriched from blood (not recorded which). All receptors derive from a woman aged 40-49 years with acute COVID-19.

The chain links TRBV6-6 to TRBJ1-4; a possible D gene is TRBD1 (5 bases). V was pared by 3 bases and J by 3 bases, with 8 bases between. There are 14 residues in the CDR3. Germline lookup yields CDR1 MNHNY and CDR2 SVGAGI (reference sequence). For the CDR3, the DNA is TGTGCCAGCAGTTATTGGGGGGCTAATGAAAAACTGTTTTTT. Encoded protein: CASSYWGANEKLFF.

J is TRBJ2-5 and V is TRBV10-1; TRBD2 matches 14 bases. The trim removed 2 bases at V and 7 bases at J, leaving 6 bases unmatched. CDR1 is WNHNN, CDR2 SYGVQD, per germline (reference sequence). The CDR3 spans 16 residues. The CDR3, as DNA: TGCGCCAGCAGTGAGGGGACTAGCGGGAGTCTTGGGACCCAGTACTTC. It translates to CASSEGTSGSLGTQYF.

The chain recombines TRBV29-1 with TRBJ2-1; no firm D call. CDR3 length: 12 residues. V lost 3 bases and J lost 5, with 8 bases in between. Germline CDR1 SQVTM, CDR2 ANQGSEA. The CDR3 spells CSVEERHNEQFF. CDR3 sequence (DNA): TGCAGCGTTGAGGAGAGACACAATGAGCAGTTCTTC.

The chain combines TRBV9 with TRBJ1-6, with a tentative D call TRBD1 (6 bases). V gave up 0 bases and J gave up 6 bases, with 7 bases separating them. Germline V CDR1 and CDR2: SGDLS, YYNGEE. The length of the CDR3 is 14 residues. The CDR3 sequence is CASSVVDSNSPLHF. CDR3 bases: TGTGCCAGCAGCGTAGTGGACAGTAATTCACCCCTCCACTTT.

The chain's CDR3 is CASSRGMNTEAFF. The CDR3 bases are TGTGCCAGCAGCAGGGGAATGAACACTGAAGCTTTCTTT. The chain is built from TRBV14 and TRBJ1-1; D might be TRBD1 (5 bases). CDR3 length equals 13 residues. V lost 5 bases, J lost 0 bases, and 7 bases lay in between. CDR1 and CDR2 (germline): SGHDN, FVKESK.

In its sample, this clone was seen once. The chain employs TRBV11-2 and TRBJ2-7, with 8 bases identical to TRBD1. Germline loops: CDR1 SGHAT, CDR2 FQNNGV. Trimming took 6 bases from V and 2 from J; bases not matched to a gene: 12. The CDR3 spans 16 residues. The CDR3 protein is CASSSTTTGDTYEQYF. The DNA of the CDR3 is TGTGCCAGCAGTTCTACTACGACAGGGGATACCTACGAGCAGTACTTC.

J is TRBJ2-1 and V is TRBV4-2; D is unclear. There are 13 residues in the CDR3. CDR1 LGHNA and CDR2 YNFKEQ come from the germline V gene. V lost 4 bases and J 10 bases, leaving 14 bases between the germline ends. The CDR3 loop reads CASSPPSAREQFF. DNA of the CDR3: TGTGCCAGCAGCCCCCCCTCCGCGAGAGAGCAGTTCTTC.

CDR3 amino acids: CASSDGTLSRTDTQYF. The CDR3 nucleotides read TGTGCCAGCAGCGACGGGACACTTAGTCGGACAGATACGCAGTATTTT. The gene calls are TRBV9 and TRBJ2-3; a weak D match, TRBD1 (6 bases). Germline-derived CDR1 and CDR2 are SGDLS and YYNGEE. The ends were cut back, 3 bases at V and 3 bases at J, with 17 bases in the middle. CDR3 length: 16 residues.

CDR3 residues: CASSLQDMDEQYF. The CDR3 DNA sequence: TGTGCCAGCAGCTTACAGGACATGGACGAGCAGTACTTC. This chain connects TRBV7-9 to TRBJ2-7, with D possibly matching TRBD1 (5 bases). This CDR3 has 13 residues. Trimming removed 2 bases from V and 5 bases from J, with 10 bases in between. Per the germline V gene, CDR1 is SEHNR and CDR2 is FQNEAQ (reference sequence).

In this sample, this clone turned up once. V gene TRBV4-1 combines with J gene TRBJ1-2; 7 bases match TRBD1. The CDR3 is made up of 13 amino acids. The germline V gene encodes CDR1 MGHRA and CDR2 YSYEKL. V shed 6 bases, J shed 4 bases, and the junction held 5 bases outside the gene matches. The CDR3 is CASRATGTYGYTF. In DNA form, the CDR3 reads TGCGCCAGCAGGGCGACAGGGACCTATGGCTACACCTTC.

The rearrangement links TRBV11-2 to TRBJ1-1; D unclear. The CDR3 is 12 residues long. Germline-derived CDR1 and CDR2 are SGHAT and FQNNGV. Trimming removed 5 bases at V and 4 bases at J, with 8 bases between. The CDR3 sequence: CASSPFITEAFF. CDR3 DNA: TGTGCCAGCAGCCCGTTTATCACTGAAGCTTTCTTT.

This clone came up a few times. The rearrangement uses TRBV2 and TRBJ2-1; the match to TRBD1 covers 7 bases. Germline trimming cut 5 bases from V and 2 bases from J; bases unmatched to any gene: 3. Germline CDR1 SNHLY, CDR2 FYNNEI. This CDR3 spans 14 amino acids. The CDR3 reads CASSRTGTYNEQFF. CDR3 nucleotide sequence: TGTGCCAGCAGTCGGACAGGAACCTACAATGAGCAGTTCTTC.

The chain's CDR3 is CASFHRVAYEQYF. The CDR3, as DNA: TGTGCCAGCTTCCACAGGGTTGCCTACGAGCAGTACTTC. The V gene is TRBV6-5, the J gene TRBJ2-7; tentatively, D is TRBD1 (6 bases). The CDR3 is 13 residues long. Germline-derived CDR1 and CDR2 are MNHEY and SVGAGI. The germline V and J ends were trimmed by 8 bases and 2 bases, with 13 bases remaining between them.

The chain couples TRBV5-4 to TRBJ2-1; D may be TRBD1 (6 bases). Germline values: CDR1 SGHNT, CDR2 YYREEE (reference sequence). V lost 4 bases, J lost 3 bases, and 14 bases lay in between. The CDR3 length is 15 residues. This CDR3 reads CASSPRGSNYNEQFF. DNA of the CDR3: TGTGCCAGCAGCCCCAGGGGATCTAACTACAATGAGCAGTTCTTC.

This clone was seen ten or more times. The CDR3 sequence is CASSSAGMNTEAFF. CDR3 nucleotides: TGCGCCAGCAGCTCTGCGGGGATGAACACTGAAGCTTTCTTT. The chain joins TRBV5-1 to TRBJ1-1, with unresolved D. This CDR3 spans 14 amino acids. V was cut by 3 bases and J by 0 bases, with 9 bases left in between. Germline CDR1 SGHRS, CDR2 YFSETQ.

The J gene is TRBJ2-3, the V gene TRBV29-1; no definite D call. V lost 3 bases, J lost 5 bases, and 6 bases lay in between. CDR1 is SQVTM, CDR2 ANQGSEA, per germline. The CDR3 is made up of 11 amino acids. CDR3 sequence: CSVDQVDTQYF. CDR3 DNA: TGCAGCGTTGATCAGGTAGATACGCAGTATTTT.

The rearrangement uses TRBV7-9 and TRBJ2-5; D is perhaps TRBD2 (7 bases). V dropped 5 bases and J dropped 5 bases, with 15 bases sitting between them. The germline gives CDR1 SEHNR, CDR2 FQNEAQ (reference sequence). The CDR3 length is 14 residues. CDR3 in amino acids: CASSQTGRAETQYF. DNA for the CDR3: TGTGCCAGCAGCCAAACAGGGAGGGCTGAGACCCAGTACTTC. Complete variable domain (other parts from reference TRBV7-9 and TRBJ2-5): DTGVSQNPRHKITKRGQNVTFRCDPISEHNRLYWYRQTLGQGPEFLTYFQNEAQLEKSRLLSDRFSAERPKGSFSTLEIQRTEQGDSAMYLCASSQTGRAETQYFGPGTRLLVL.

This clone has more than one count but fewer than ten. V usage is TRBV2 and J usage is TRBJ2-6; the D gene is possibly TRBD1 (5 bases). The CDR3 is 14 residues long. V dropped 6 bases and J dropped 0 bases, with 6 bases sitting between them. Looked up from germline, CDR1 is SNHLY and CDR2 is FYNNEI. The CDR3 here is CASRDNSGANVLTF. CDR3 coding DNA: TGTGCCAGCAGGGACAACTCTGGGGCCAACGTCCTGACTTTC.

This clone was picked up one time. The chain recombines TRBV19 with TRBJ2-3, with D perhaps matching TRBD1 (5 bases). Germline V gene sequence: CDR1 LNHDA, CDR2 SQIVND (reference sequence). Trimming took 0 bases from V and 4 from J, leaving 11 bases between them. The CDR3 sequence is 15 residues long. The CDR3 spells CASSIDLRASDTQYF. The CDR3 region has the DNA TGTGCCAGTAGTATAGATCTCAGGGCCTCAGATACGCAGTATTTT.

The CDR3, as DNA: TGCGCCAGCAGCTTAACCCCAGGAATGAACACTGAAGCTTTCTTT. Translating it yields CASSLTPGMNTEAFF. The chain employs TRBV5-1 and TRBJ1-1; no firm D call. Trimming left V 2 bases short and J 0 bases short, with 11 bases between. Germline values: CDR1 SGHRS, CDR2 YFSETQ. The CDR3 is made up of 15 amino acids. Filled out from reference TRBV5-1 and TRBJ1-1, the complete variable domain reads KAGVTQTPRYLIKTRGQQVTLSCSPISGHRSVSWYQQTPGQGLQFLFEYFSETQRNKGNFPGRFSGRQFSNSRSEMNVSTLELGDSALYLCASSLTPGMNTEAFFGQGTRLTVV.

This clone has a single count. The chain couples TRBV7-2 to TRBJ2-1, with D perhaps TRBD2 (6 bases). The CDR3 contains 15 residues. Germline CDR1 reads SGHTA; CDR2 reads FQGNSA. Deletions cut 3 bases from V and 3 bases from J, with 12 bases between. The CDR3 sequence: CASSFFGSIYNEQFF. CDR3 coding DNA: TGTGCCAGCAGCTTTTTCGGGAGTATCTACAATGAGCAGTTCTTC. Based on the CDR3 plus reference TRBV7-2 and TRBJ2-1, the full variable domain is GAGVSQSPSNKVTEKGKDVELRCDPISGHTALYWYRQSLGQGLEFLIYFQGNSAPDKSGLPSDRFSAERTGGSVSTLTIQRTQQEDSAVYLCASSFFGSIYNEQFFGPGTRLTVL.

This clone occurred once. The genes are TRBV19 and TRBJ2-3; tentatively, D is TRBD2 (6 bases). CDR1 is LNHDA, CDR2 SQIVND, per germline (reference sequence). This CDR3 has 14 residues. V was shortened by 4 bases and J by 5 bases, with 13 bases between the two germline ends. The chain's CDR3 is CASSNSGLRDTQYF. The CDR3 DNA sequence: TGTGCCAGTAGTAATAGCGGCCTAAGAGATACGCAGTATTTT.

The chain has TRBV19 and TRBJ2-3; D may be TRBD1 (6 bases). CDR3 length equals 13 residues. The germline V gene encodes CDR1 LNHDA and CDR2 SQIVND (reference sequence). Trimming pared 0 bases from V and 6 bases from J, leaving 7 bases between. The CDR3 loop is CASSIDQGDTQYF. CDR3 in DNA: TGTGCCAGTAGTATAGATCAGGGGGATACGCAGTATTTT.

This chain uses TRBV11-1 with TRBJ2-7; D gene uncertain. Between the trimmed V and J ends, which lost 5 bases and 2 bases, there was a span of 10 bases. This CDR3 has 13 residues. Germline assignment: CDR1 SGHAT and CDR2 FQDESV (reference sequence). This CDR3 is CASSGDKAYEQYF. The CDR3 DNA reads as TGTGCCAGCAGCGGCGACAAAGCCTACGAGCAGTACTTC.

The chain is built from TRBV10-3 and TRBJ2-7, with a tentative D call TRBD2 (6 bases). Per the germline V gene, CDR1 is ENHRY and CDR2 is SYGVKD. V lost 4 bases, J lost 0 bases, and 19 bases lay in between. The CDR3 is made up of 17 amino acids. The CDR3, as DNA: TGTGCCATCAGTGTAAAGGGAGGACTTCCGATCTCCTACGAGCAGTACTTC. This gives the protein CAISVKGGLPISYEQYF.

The rearrangement joins TRBV3-1 (or the pseudogene TRBV3-2) to TRBJ1-2, with D possibly being TRBD1 (5 bases). Trimming took 1 base from V and 0 from J, leaving 9 bases between them. The CDR3 length is 15 residues. Germline V gene sequence: CDR1 LGHDT, CDR2 YNNKEL (reference sequence). The CDR3 DNA reads as TGTGCCAGCAGCCAAGTGGGGGGAGCTAACTATGGCTACACCTTC. Protein sequence: CASSQVGGANYGYTF.

The chain links TRBV5-1 to TRBJ1-2, with D perhaps matching TRBD1 (6 bases). The germline V gene encodes CDR1 SGHRS and CDR2 YFSETQ. The CDR3 loop spans 14 amino acids. Deletions cut 5 bases from V and 7 bases from J, with 18 bases between. CDR3 sequence: CASRLTTGNGGYTF. DNA of the CDR3: TGCGCCAGCAGACTTACTACAGGGAACGGTGGCTACACCTTC.

This clone was detected only a few times. The chain is built from TRBV2 and TRBJ2-7; D may be TRBD1 (5 bases). The V and J ends lost 5 bases and 3 bases respectively, with 14 bases between them. The CDR3 is 14 amino acids. Looked up from germline, CDR1 is SNHLY and CDR2 is FYNNEI. CDR3 residues: CASSNAWTLYEQYF. The CDR3 DNA is TGTGCCAGCAGTAATGCATGGACACTCTACGAGCAGTACTTC.

J is TRBJ2-3 and V is TRBV27, with TRBD2 matching 7 bases. V lost 2 bases, J lost 4 bases, and 6 bases stayed unmatched. The CDR3 extends over 15 amino acids. The V gene's germline CDR1 is MNHEY and CDR2 SMNVEV (reference sequence). In nucleotides, the CDR3 is TGTGCCAGCAGTTTAGTGGGCGGGAGAGCAGATACGCAGTATTTT. This codes for CASSLVGGRADTQYF.